Sequencing of this T cell receptor beta chain was carried out in a study of cytomegalovirus exposure and HLA in healthy donors. Remarks on this clone: The target antigen is unknown.

PCR used 60 Vbeta primers and 13 Jbeta primers. Clones were sequenced by immunoSEQ multiplex PCR, and TCRdb holds only the in-frame ones, with some missing. The sample lists 250,000 to 350,000 clones, about 80% occurring once. Findings of the study overall: An apparent linkage of common viral pathogens to several of the most significant clusters emerged in a later analysis. Researchers had no immune exposure information except CMV serostatus available. Accurate prediction of most subjects' HLA-A and HLA-B alleles from TCR beta sequences was reported. An assumption of roughly uniform sequencing depth across donors underlay the presence/absence analyses.

V gave up 5 bases and J gave up 0 bases; unmatched junction bases: 6. The V gene's germline CDR1 is SEHNR and CDR2 FQNEAQ (reference sequence). This CDR3 comprises 17 residues. The chain carries TRBV7-9 and TRBJ2-1, with 11 bases matching TRBD2. This TCR was recovered from a girl aged 2-15 years in good health and CMV-seronegative. Material: PBMCs. The CDR3 reads CASSPRGTSGSYNEQFF. The DNA for the CDR3 is TGTGCCAGCAGCCCTCGCGGGACTAGCGGCTCCTACAATGAGCAGTTCTTC.